A single sample is the source of the 17 T cell receptor beta chains below, sequenced in a study of blood T cell repertoires in COVID-19. Some clones are missing from TCRdb's copy, which holds only in-frame ones; the method was immunoSEQ multiplex PCR. The table includes approximately 94,000 clones, around 85% detected once. Sequenced: peripheral blood. The receptors shown here come from a man aged 45-60 years with active or convalescent COVID-19.

Points on this clone: The sample holds other DNA sequences that translate to the same CDR3. The V call is TRBV6-5, the J call TRBJ1-1; no reliable D call. Trimming took off 2 bases at V and 3 bases at J, with 7 bases between the two ends. Germline V gene sequence: CDR1 MNHEY, CDR2 SVGAGI. The CDR3 runs 13 residues. Here the CDR3 reads CASSYGGDTEAFF. Here the CDR3 DNA reads TGTGCCAGCAGTTACGGCGGGGACACTGAAGCTTTCTTT.

This chain uses TRBV5-1 with TRBJ2-7; D ambiguous. Germline V gene data show CDR1 as SGHRS and CDR2 as YFSETQ. CDR3 size: 14 residues. The V and J ends lost 9 bases and 5 bases respectively, with 21 bases between them. Here the CDR3 reads CATKASIQSDEQYF. In DNA, the CDR3 is TGCGCCACCAAAGCTTCCATTCAATCCGACGAGCAGTACTTC.

V gene TRBV30 combines with J gene TRBJ2-7, with 7 bases matching TRBD1. J lost 6 bases, V lost 0 bases, and 5 bases had no gene match. CDR1 and CDR2 from the germline V gene are GTSNPN and SVGIG (reference sequence). The CDR3 is 13 residues long. The CDR3 protein is CAWSVQQGSEQYF. In nucleotides, the CDR3 is TGTGCCTGGAGTGTACAACAGGGGTCCGAGCAGTACTTC.

The J gene is TRBJ2-7, the V gene TRBV5-1, with D maybe TRBD2 (5 bases). Trimming pared 2 bases from V and 4 bases from J, leaving 13 bases between. The CDR3 runs to 14 residues. The V gene's germline CDR1 is SGHRS and CDR2 YFSETQ. The CDR3: CASSFRGPPYEQYF. As DNA, the CDR3 is TGCGCCAGCAGCTTTAGAGGGCCTCCTTACGAGCAGTACTTC.

DNA for the CDR3: TGTGCCAGCAGCTTCCGGGACAGGTCTGGCTACACCTTC. It encodes CASSFRDRSGYTF. J is TRBJ1-2 and V is TRBV7-2; 8 bases fit TRBD1. The CDR3 extends over 13 amino acids. Germline CDR1 SGHTA, CDR2 FQGNSA. J lost 7 bases, V lost 3 bases, and 4 bases had no gene match.

The rearrangement uses TRBV19 and TRBJ1-2, with D uncertain. V dropped 7 bases and J dropped 3 bases, with 9 bases sitting between them. Germline values: CDR1 LNHDA, CDR2 SQIVND (reference sequence). The CDR3 is made up of 12 amino acids. The CDR3 region has the DNA TGTGCCAGTAAATACAGAGACTATGGCTACACCTTC. Its protein is CASKYRDYGYTF.

This chain connects TRBV18 to TRBJ2-5, with TRBD2 identical over 11 bases. This CDR3 comprises 15 residues. CDR1 KGHSH and CDR2 LQKENI come from the germline V gene. V was pared by 6 bases and J by 5 bases, with 8 bases of the junction left unmatched. In nucleotides, the CDR3 is TGTGCCAGCTCGCAACTAGCGGGAGTTGGGGAGACCCAGTACTTC. Translated: CASSQLAGVGETQYF.

This rearrangement joins TRBV7-8 to TRBJ2-7, with D possibly matching TRBD2 (6 bases). Germline loops: CDR1 SGHVS, CDR2 FQNEAQ. Between the trimmed V and J ends, which lost 1 base and 4 bases, there was a span of 14 bases. The CDR3 sequence is 15 residues long. The CDR3 loop reads CASSLGPSGPYEQYF. CDR3 DNA sequence: TGTGCCAGCAGCTTAGGGCCCAGCGGGCCTTACGAGCAGTACTTC.

This clone has a handful of counts. The J gene is TRBJ1-5, the V gene TRBV30; weak D call: TRBD1 (5 bases). The V and J ends lost 0 bases and 9 bases respectively, with 12 bases between them. Germline loops: CDR1 GTSNPN, CDR2 SVGIG (reference sequence). The CDR3 length is 13 residues. CDR3 region: CAWSVRSGGPQHF. In DNA, the CDR3 is TGTGCCTGGAGTGTACGGTCGGGGGGGCCCCAGCATTTT.

V is TRBV7-6 and J is TRBJ2-2; the match to TRBD2 covers 14 bases. Trimming cost V 5 bases and J 4 bases; bases outside gene matches: 3. Germline V gene sequence: CDR1 SGHVS, CDR2 FNYEAQ. The CDR3 consists of 16 residues. CDR3 sequence: CASSAGLAGVTGELFF. The CDR3, as DNA: TGTGCCAGCAGCGCGGGACTAGCGGGAGTCACCGGGGAGCTGTTTTTT.

This chain joins TRBV2 and TRBJ1-3; no clear D gene. Germline lookup yields CDR1 SNHLY and CDR2 FYNNEI. This CDR3 region has 13 residues. The V and J ends lost 5 bases and 8 bases respectively, with 13 bases between them. The CDR3 loop is CASSISRGHTIYF. Written as DNA, the CDR3 is TGTGCCAGCAGTATCTCCCGAGGGCACACCATATATTTT.

This rearrangement joins TRBV11-3 to TRBJ1-4, with D possibly TRBD1 on 5 matching bases. In germline, CDR1 is SGHNT, CDR2 YENEEA. This CDR3 region has 15 residues. Deletions cut 0 bases from V and 1 base from J, with 6 bases between. The CDR3 loop is CASSLEQGTNEKLFF. The DNA of the CDR3 is TGTGCCAGCAGCTTAGAGCAGGGAACTAATGAAAAACTGTTTTTT.

The CDR3 sequence: CASSRRTGSDTQYF. CDR3 DNA: TGTGCCAGTAGTAGACGGACAGGGTCAGATACGCAGTATTTT. V is TRBV19 and J is TRBJ2-3, with 8 bases fitting TRBD1. V trimming: 4 bases; J trimming: 4 bases; junction bases outside the gene matches: 4. The CDR3 runs to 14 residues. Germline assignment: CDR1 LNHDA and CDR2 SQIVND (reference sequence).

This sequence joins TRBV27 and TRBJ1-1, with D possibly TRBD1 on 5 matching bases. Per germline, CDR1 MNHEY and CDR2 SMNVEV (reference sequence). CDR3 length equals 13 residues. V gave up 6 bases and J gave up 1 base, with 9 bases separating them. Written as DNA, the CDR3 is TGTGCCAGCAGAACGCAGGGGAACACTGAAGCTTTCTTT. Its protein product is CASRTQGNTEAFF.

The chain is built from TRBV15 and TRBJ2-7, with 10 bases fitting TRBD2. The CDR3 sequence is 13 residues long. V shed 7 bases and J 0 bases; nucleotides not matched to a gene: 0. CDR1 and CDR2 from the germline V gene are LNHNV and YYDKDF (reference sequence). CDR3 sequence: CATTSGSSYEQYF. The CDR3 DNA follows: TGTGCCACCACTAGCGGGAGCTCCTACGAGCAGTACTTC.

The J gene is TRBJ1-4, the V gene TRBV2; 9 positions agree with TRBD1. The CDR3 runs to 15 residues. Losses at the gene ends were 3 bases for V and 7 bases for J; bases not matched to a gene: 6. In germline, CDR1 is SNHLY, CDR2 FYNNEI. In nucleotides, the CDR3 is TGTGCCAGCAGTGAGGAGGGACAGGGAGGTGAAAAACTGTTTTTT. The encoded protein is CASSEEGQGGEKLFF.

The chain is built from TRBV2 and TRBJ2-2; 10 positions match TRBD2. CDR1 is SNHLY, CDR2 FYNNEI, per germline. The CDR3 has 16 amino acids. The junction had 8 bases not matched to a gene; V was cut back by 7 bases and J by 3 bases. This CDR3 is CASKVLAGGDTGELFF. CDR3 bases: TGTGCCAGCAAGGTGTTAGCGGGAGGTGACACCGGGGAGCTGTTTTTT.